These T cell receptor beta chains were read from a single sample in a study of cytomegalovirus exposure and HLA in healthy donors. Method: immunoSEQ multiplex PCR; TCRdb's copy keeps in-frame clones and lacks some. Among approximately 140,000 clones listed, 60% to 85% were seen once. Sequences were obtained from PBMCs. The receptors derive from a man over 45 in good health and CMV-seropositive. The CDR3 runs from the conserved cysteine through the conserved F or W. Each record gives: V gene, clone size, D gene, J gene, CDR3 DNA, CDR3 protein. D genes are given only for firm matches. A clone size is listed for some rows: how often the clone was seen (once, few, many), or a class if it is expanded.

>TRBV28|NA|NA|TRBJ1-2
TGTGCCAGCAGTGGGGACACCGTATCCTATGGCTACACCTTC
CASSGDTVSYGYTF
>TRBV10-3|NA|TRBD2|TRBJ2-2
TGTGCCGTACCTAGCGGGAGGGCGTCCGGGGAGCTGTTTTTT
CAVPSGRASGELFF
>TRBV7-9|NA|TRBD1|TRBJ2-7
TGTGCCAGCAGCTCGCGGGACAGGGGGCTCGAGCAGTACTTC
CASSSRDRGLEQYF
>TRBV6-9|few|TRBD1|TRBJ1-1
TGTGCCAGCAGTTATTCACAGGGGCACCCCAACACTGAAGCTTTCTTT
CASSYSQGHPNTEAFF
>TRBV7-9|NA|NA|TRBJ2-2
TGTGCCAGCAGCCATCCGATGAGAGTCGGGGAGCTGTTTTTT
CASSHPMRVGELFF
>TRBV27|NA|TRBD2|TRBJ2-3
TGTGCCAGCAGTTTATGGGCTAGCGGGGCCACAGATACGCAGTATTTT
CASSLWASGATDTQYF
>TRBV10-1|NA|NA|TRBJ2-7
TGCGCCAGCAGGCCCCCGGGGTCCTACGAGCAGTACTTC
CASRPPGSYEQYF
>TRBV4-2|NA|TRBD2|TRBJ2-3
TGTGCCAGCAGCCAAGCGGCTAGCGGAACAGATACGCAGTATTTT
CASSQAASGTDTQYF
>TRBV4-1|NA|NA|TRBJ2-3
TGCGCCAGCAGCCAAGGGTCGGTCGGGAGCAGTTTTACAGATACGCAGTATTTT
CASSQGSVGSSFTDTQYF
>TRBV7-3|NA|TRBD1|TRBJ1-5
TGTGCCAGCAGCCCTGGGACAGAAGTTAATCAGCCCCAGCATTTT
CASSPGTEVNQPQHF
>TRBV6-1|NA|TRBD1|TRBJ1-1
TGTGCCAGCCAAAGGGACAGGGGGATGACTGAAGCTTTCTTT
CASQRDRGMTEAFF
>TRBV7-9|NA|NA|TRBJ1-2
TGTGCCAGCAGCTACGGGACTCGCTATGGCTACACCTTC
CASSYGTRYGYTF
>TRBV5-1|NA|NA|TRBJ1-1
TGCGCCAGCAGCTCACTTAGGGGTTCTGGCCTTAGCACTGAAGCTTTCTTT
CASSSLRGSGLSTEAFF
>TRBV6-1|NA|TRBD1|TRBJ2-7
TGTGCCAGCGCGCCCCCAGGGACAGGGGTCGACGAGCAGTACTTC
CASAPPGTGVDEQYF
>TRBV6-6|NA|TRBD1|TRBJ2-7
TGTGCCAGCAGGTCCGGGACAGGGGGCTACGAGCAGTACTTC
CASRSGTGGYEQYF
>TRBV29-1|NA|NA|TRBJ1-1
TGCAGCGTTGGGACAGTGACTGAAGCTTTCTTT
CSVGTVTEAFF
>TRBV6-1|NA|NA|TRBJ1-2
TGTGCCAGCATGGGGCAGGTCTTTAACTATGGCTACACCTTC
CASMGQVFNYGYTF
>TRBV2|NA|TRBD1|TRBJ2-1
TGTGCCAGCAGGGTTGGGACAGTTTCCTACAATGAGCAGTTCTTC
CASRVGTVSYNEQFF
>TRBV10-3|few|TRBD2|TRBJ2-1
TGTGCCATCAGTGGTGGACTAGCGGGTTGGGCGAGCCCTAGCAATGAGCAGTTCTTC
CAISGGLAGWASPSNEQFF
>TRBV9|NA|TRBD1|TRBJ2-7
TGTGCCAGCAGCGTAGGGGGGACAGGGGCCTACGAGCAGTACTTC
CASSVGGTGAYEQYF
>TRBV30|NA|NA|TRBJ1-4
TGTGCCTGGAGGCGGCAGGGCGGTGAAAAACTGTTTTTT
CAWRRQGGEKLFF
>TRBV5-1|NA|NA|TRBJ2-2
TGCGCCGGCAGCGGGGGTGCAGGGGGCGACACCGGGGAGCTGTTTTTT
CAGSGGAGGDTGELFF
>TRBV7-3|NA|TRBD2|TRBJ2-3
TGTGCCAGCAGCTTAATGGCGGGAGCCGTGGCAGATACGCAGTATTTT
CASSLMAGAVADTQYF
>TRBV28|NA|TRBD2|TRBJ2-2
TGTGCCAGCAGTGGGACTAGCGGGAAGACGAACACCGGGGAGCTGTTTTTT
CASSGTSGKTNTGELFF
>TRBV11-3|NA|TRBD2|TRBJ2-2
TGTGCCAGCAGCTTCGACCGGGGGGGAAGCACCGGGGAGCTGTTTTTT
CASSFDRGGSTGELFF
>TRBV10-1|once|TRBD1|TRBJ1-3
TGCGCCAGCAGTGGAGGGACAGCCTCTGGAAACACCATATATTTT
CASSGGTASGNTIYF
>TRBV18|NA|NA|TRBJ2-2
TGTGCCAGCGTAAGCGGGAACACCGGGGAGCTGTTTTTT
CASVSGNTGELFF